The 17 T cell receptor beta chains reported below all come from one sample, sequenced in a study of blood T cell repertoires in COVID-19. Sequencing used immunoSEQ multiplex PCR; TCRdb keeps in-frame clones, though not all of them. The sample includes 30,000 to 35,000 clones, approximately 80% of them seen just once. Material: peripheral blood. The receptors originated from an elderly man with acute or convalescent COVID-19.

The gene calls are TRBV7-9 and TRBJ2-1; no reliable D call. Trimming shortened V by 1 base and J by 2 bases, and 9 bases separated the two germline ends. The CDR3 is 15 residues long. Germline V lookup: CDR1 SEHNR, CDR2 FQNEAQ (reference sequence). Here the CDR3 DNA reads TGTGCCAGCAGCTTAGTACAGAGCCCCTACAATGAGCAGTTCTTC. Translating it yields CASSLVQSPYNEQFF.

This clone was counted only a few times. V usage is TRBV2 and J usage is TRBJ1-5, with 8 bases identical to TRBD1. Germline V gene lookup returns CDR1 SNHLY and CDR2 FYNNEI. The V segment lost 6 bases and the J segment 8 bases; nucleotides outside the gene matches: 3. The CDR3 covers 12 residues. This chain's CDR3 is CASSHRGKPQHF. CDR3 DNA: TGTGCCAGCAGCCACAGGGGGAAGCCCCAGCATTTT.

The chain carries TRBV30 and TRBJ1-1, with D perhaps TRBD1 (5 bases). The CDR3 loop spans 17 amino acids. V was cut by 5 bases and J by 4 bases, with 26 bases left in between. The germline gives CDR1 GTSNPN, CDR2 SVGIG (reference sequence). Here the CDR3 reads CAWVTSGRGAMVTEAFF. Here the CDR3 DNA reads TGTGCCTGGGTCACCTCCGGAAGGGGCGCGATGGTCACTGAAGCTTTCTTT. The whole variable domain, remainder taken from reference TRBV30 and TRBJ1-1, is SQTIHQWPATLVQPVGSPLSLECTVEGTSNPNLYWYRQAAGRGLQLLFYSVGIGQISSEVPQNLSASRPQDRQFILSSKKLLLSDSGFYLCAWVTSGRGAMVTEAFFGQGTRLTVV.

V gene TRBV7-9 combines with J gene TRBJ1-1, with 9 bases matching TRBD1. J was trimmed by 1 base and V by 5 bases; bases with no gene match: 5. Germline V gives CDR1 SEHNR, CDR2 FQNEAQ (reference sequence). The CDR3 runs 15 residues. For the CDR3, the DNA is TGTGCCAGCAGCCCCGACAGGGGGAAGAACACTGAAGCTTTCTTT. It specifies CASSPDRGKNTEAFF.

This chain connects TRBV7-2 to TRBJ1-4; possibly TRBD1 for D (5 bases). The CDR3 is 14 residues long. The ends were cut back, 4 bases at V and 5 bases at J, with 11 bases in the middle. Per the germline V gene, CDR1 is SGHTA and CDR2 is FQGNSA. In nucleotides, the CDR3 is TGTGCCAGCAGCTCCGGGACTTCAAATGAAAAACTGTTTTTT. Protein product: CASSSGTSNEKLFF. The whole variable domain, filled in from reference TRBV7-2 and TRBJ1-4, reads GAGVSQSPSNKVTEKGKDVELRCDPISGHTALYWYRQSLGQGLEFLIYFQGNSAPDKSGLPSDRFSAERTGGSVSTLTIQRTQQEDSAVYLCASSSGTSNEKLFFGSGTQLSVL.

This chain uses TRBV19 with TRBJ1-4, with D uncertain. Germline CDR1 reads LNHDA; CDR2 reads SQIVND (reference sequence). Trimming cost V 3 bases and J 7 bases, with 15 bases left between them. This CDR3 is built from 15 residues. Here the CDR3 DNA reads TGTGCCAGTAGTATCTTCCCCCGGCCGGGTGAAAAACTGTTTTTT. Amino acid sequence: CASSIFPRPGEKLFF. The full variable domain, completed using reference TRBV19 and TRBJ1-4, is DGGITQSPKYLFRKEGQNVTLSCEQNLNHDAMYWYRQDPGQGLRLIYYSQIVNDFQKGDIAEGYSVSREKKESFPLTVTSAQKNPTAFYLCASSIFPRPGEKLFFGSGTQLSVL.

This clone was counted between two and nine times. The V gene is TRBV14, the J gene TRBJ2-2, with a weak D call TRBD1 (6 bases). The CDR3 totals 15 residues. From germline, CDR1 is SGHDN and CDR2 FVKESK. Trimming left V 3 bases short and J 3 bases short, with 11 bases between. CDR3 nucleotide sequence: TGTGCCAGCAGCCACCGGGACACATACACCGGGGAGCTGTTTTTT. This sequence encodes CASSHRDTYTGELFF. Supplemented by reference TRBV14 and TRBJ2-2, the full variable domain reads EAGVTQFPSHSVIEKGQTVTLRCDPISGHDNLYWYRRVMGKEIKFLLHFVKESKQDESGMPNNRFLAERTGGTYSTLKVQPAELEDSGVYFCASSHRDTYTGELFFGEGSRLTVL.

The genes are TRBV19 and TRBJ2-5; no clear D. V lost 4 bases and J 2 bases, leaving 5 bases between the germline ends. This CDR3 spans 12 amino acids. The V gene's germline CDR1 is LNHDA and CDR2 SQIVND (reference sequence). In DNA, the CDR3 is TGTGCCAGTAGTACCTCGCAAGAGACCCAGTACTTC. Its protein product is CASSTSQETQYF. The full variable domain, its missing parts supplied by reference TRBV19 and TRBJ2-5, is DGGITQSPKYLFRKEGQNVTLSCEQNLNHDAMYWYRQDPGQGLRLIYYSQIVNDFQKGDIAEGYSVSREKKESFPLTVTSAQKNPTAFYLCASSTSQETQYFGPGTRLLVL.

This chain connects TRBV7-8 to TRBJ1-2; D call uncertain. Germline V gene data show CDR1 as SGHVS and CDR2 as FQNEAQ. The CDR3 sequence is 13 residues long. Trimming removed 5 bases from V and 1 base from J, with 8 bases in between. The CDR3 loop reads CASSRNINYGYTF. Written as DNA, the CDR3 is TGTGCCAGCAGCCGTAATATTAACTATGGCTACACCTTC.

The J gene is TRBJ1-2, the V gene TRBV10-3; TRBD1 aligns across 8 bases. J gave up 4 bases and V 4 bases, and 8 bases lay outside the gene matches. The CDR3 covers 15 residues. Germline-derived CDR1 and CDR2 are ENHRY and SYGVKD. Written as DNA, the CDR3 is TGTGCCATCAGTGGTCGGGACAGGTCATTCTATGGCTACACCTTC. It yields the protein CAISGRDRSFYGYTF.

The rearrangement links TRBV19 to TRBJ2-3; 11 bases match TRBD1. Trimming at V came to 6 bases and at J to 1 base, leaving 3 bases not matched to a gene. The CDR3 length is 15 residues. Germline values: CDR1 LNHDA, CDR2 SQIVND (reference sequence). CDR3 region: CASRDRGRGTDTQYF. CDR3 bases: TGTGCCAGTAGGGACAGGGGGCGCGGCACAGATACGCAGTATTTT.

V gene TRBV6-5 combines with J gene TRBJ2-1; no reliable D call. The germline V gene encodes CDR1 MNHEY and CDR2 SVGAGI. The CDR3 is 15 residues long. Trimming stripped 2 bases from V and 6 bases from J, with 14 bases between. DNA for the CDR3: TGTGCCAGCAGTTACGGTGCAGGTCACGGCAATGAGCAGTTCTTC. Translating it yields CASSYGAGHGNEQFF.

In the case of this clone: The sample contains more than one DNA sequence encoding this CDR3. V and J are TRBV12-3 or TRBV12-4 and TRBJ2-3, with D hard to call. CDR3 length equals 11 residues. V lost 5 bases to trimming and J lost 3 bases, with 3 bases between them. Here the CDR3 DNA reads TGTGCCAGCAGTCAAACAGATACGCAGTATTTT. Its translation: CASSQTDTQYF.

The chain links TRBV7-2 to TRBJ1-3, with D unclear. Per germline, CDR1 SGHTA and CDR2 FQGNSA. V lost 1 base and J lost 0, with 7 bases in between. The CDR3 runs to 15 residues. This chain's CDR3 is CASSLDPYSGNTIYF. In nucleotides, the CDR3 is TGTGCCAGCAGCTTAGATCCCTACTCTGGAAACACCATATATTTT.

This clone was seen only a few times. The chain couples TRBV4-2 to TRBJ2-3; 10 bases line up with TRBD2. Germline V gene data show CDR1 as LGHNA and CDR2 as YNFKEQ. CDR3 length: 15 amino acids. The V and J ends lost 4 bases and 1 base, in that order; junction bases with no gene match: 2. The CDR3 coding sequence is TGTGCCAGCAGCCGAGGGACTAGCGGCACAGATACGCAGTATTTT. Its translation is CASSRGTSGTDTQYF.

The rearrangement joins TRBV18 to TRBJ2-7, with D perhaps TRBD1 (6 bases). The V and J ends lost 4 bases and 6 bases respectively, with 19 bases between them. Germline V gene sequence: CDR1 KGHSH, CDR2 LQKENI. The CDR3 spans 15 residues. In DNA form, the CDR3 reads TGTGCCAGCTCACGAATACAGGGAATAGGGGGCGAGCAGTACTTC. It translates to CASSRIQGIGGEQYF.

The rearrangement joins TRBV18 to TRBJ2-1, with D possibly TRBD1 on 6 matching bases. The germline gives CDR1 KGHSH, CDR2 LQKENI. The CDR3 is made up of 16 amino acids. Trimming cost V 1 base and J 6 bases, with 16 bases left between them. CDR3 sequence: CASSPLRDRSGNEQFF. The CDR3, as DNA: TGTGCCAGCTCACCACTTCGAGACAGGAGCGGCAATGAGCAGTTCTTC.